The T cell receptor beta chain under discussion was sequenced for a study of human T cells and chemical hapten exposure (dated by TCRdb to about 2021). At the level of the whole study: For sensitization, 2% DPC in acetone was applied to a roughly 2 cm by roughly 2 cm area of upper inner arm skin. Patients additionally received weekly therapeutic DPC doses to the scalp throughout the approximately 22-week study period. Patch tests used Finn chambers with 0.01% DPC on the upper back, scored after 6 days by International Contact Dermatitis Research Group standards. Alopecia areata with under or over 50% scalp involvement, alopecia totalis and alopecia universalis were represented in the patient cohort, which was mostly female. Libraries were pooled for sequencing, and variation in per-sample TCR yields was attributed mainly to small differences in library volumes within the pool. This study followed changes in the peripheral blood TCR repertoire in vivo during primary and secondary sensitization of alopecia patients to the hapten diphenylcyclopropenone (DPC). Blood samples were taken from patients before sensitization (week 0) and at 2, 6 and about 24 weeks after DPC sensitization. Around 30 alopecia patients provided blood for TCR sequencing at one to four time points (pre-sensitization, 2, 6 and 24 weeks).

The full study reports these points: Significantly more large CDR3 similarity clusters were formed by expanded TCRs than by pre-sensitization or healthy control sets, consistent with antigen-driven responses. DPC sensitization did not change the number of TCRs with a frequency above 1 in 1000, and there was no evidence of changes in global repertoire structure. Alopecia, a presumed autoimmune disease, was present in all patients, so the immune response of the patients might differ from that of healthy individuals. After repeated subsampling, changes were observed in the strength of the expansion versus patch-test correlation and in the threshold at which the correlation became significant. Patch test score was positively correlated with the number of PT1 expanded TCRs, with significance at thresholds 8, 16 and 32 but not at 4.

This sample's time point label indicates: patch test 2, 6 weeks after DPC sensitization. The sample's treatment or condition label, decoded: therapeutic diphenylcyclopropenone sensitization with weekly scalp DPC. Blood at each patch-test visit was drawn before the patch test was applied. Eligible patients were aged 18 to 70, diagnosed with alopecia, deemed suitable for DPC therapy, and excluded if pregnant. Total RNA was extracted from unfractionated whole blood that had been collected in Tempus Blood RNA tubes. Libraries were made using RACE. This sample was sequenced with a NextSeq 500. During library preparation, unique molecular identifiers were attached to individual cDNA molecules so that TCRs could be counted quantitatively and reproducibly. Both TCR alpha and TCR beta chains were sequenced from each blood RNA sample. In the authors' own workflow: Samples had a median of 95,638 TCRs, with a range from roughly 20,000 to 700,000. V, J and CDR3 annotation of the TCR reads was carried out using the Decombinator software suite. To make PS versus PT1 abundance plots, every sample was subsampled to the same number of TCRs (28,000). TCRs were defined as expanded if absent before sensitization and observed at least eight times at the 2-week time point. TCRdb redid the processing of the public reads, applying fastp at Q25 and MiXCR, and retained in-frame beta chains. Here each entry gathers all rows of one CDR3 protein and keeps the most common genes and DNA. In this record, the V and J calls reflect TCRdb's handling and not the investigators' own analysis. This sample is represented by more than 90,000 distinct CDR3 sequences; about an eighth of them were singletons. Around 3% of the sample is in the top ten clones.

Regarding this clonotype: Its antigen is currently not known. No clone much larger than this one lies a single base away; base qualities are absent.

The sequence came from a woman aged 40 to 50 with alopecia areata. Some clones in this sample may be carry-over from other donors' samples. The sequenced sample was whole blood, obtained in connection with sensitization to the hapten diphenylcyclopropenone (DPC).

The CDR3 region has the sequence CAGSSGANVLTF. The DNA reads TGTGCCGGAAGCTCCGGGGCCAACGTCCTGACTTTC. The chain couples TRBV19 to TRBJ2-6, with the D segment identity uncertain. V loses 11 bases, J loses 4 bases, and the germline ends lie 9 bases apart. From its cysteine to its phenylalanine, the CDR3 spans 12 amino acids. Just CDR3 DNA is preserved here, 36 bases in frame from base 1. According to the germline V gene (reference sequence), CDR1 reads LNHDA and CDR2 reads SQIVND.